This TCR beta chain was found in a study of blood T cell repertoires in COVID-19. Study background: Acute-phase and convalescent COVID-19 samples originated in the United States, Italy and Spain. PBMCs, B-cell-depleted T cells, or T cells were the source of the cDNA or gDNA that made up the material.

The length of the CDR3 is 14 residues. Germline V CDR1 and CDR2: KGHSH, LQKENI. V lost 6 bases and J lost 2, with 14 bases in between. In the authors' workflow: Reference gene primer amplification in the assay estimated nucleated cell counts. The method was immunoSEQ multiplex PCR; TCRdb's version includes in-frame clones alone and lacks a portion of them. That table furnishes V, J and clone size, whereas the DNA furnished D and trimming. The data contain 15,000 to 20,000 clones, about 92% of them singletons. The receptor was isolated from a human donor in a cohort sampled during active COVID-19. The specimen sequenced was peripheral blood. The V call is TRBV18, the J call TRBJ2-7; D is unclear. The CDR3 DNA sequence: TGTGCCAGCTCCCTCTCACCGTACACCTACGAGCAGTACTTC. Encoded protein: CASSLSPYTYEQYF.